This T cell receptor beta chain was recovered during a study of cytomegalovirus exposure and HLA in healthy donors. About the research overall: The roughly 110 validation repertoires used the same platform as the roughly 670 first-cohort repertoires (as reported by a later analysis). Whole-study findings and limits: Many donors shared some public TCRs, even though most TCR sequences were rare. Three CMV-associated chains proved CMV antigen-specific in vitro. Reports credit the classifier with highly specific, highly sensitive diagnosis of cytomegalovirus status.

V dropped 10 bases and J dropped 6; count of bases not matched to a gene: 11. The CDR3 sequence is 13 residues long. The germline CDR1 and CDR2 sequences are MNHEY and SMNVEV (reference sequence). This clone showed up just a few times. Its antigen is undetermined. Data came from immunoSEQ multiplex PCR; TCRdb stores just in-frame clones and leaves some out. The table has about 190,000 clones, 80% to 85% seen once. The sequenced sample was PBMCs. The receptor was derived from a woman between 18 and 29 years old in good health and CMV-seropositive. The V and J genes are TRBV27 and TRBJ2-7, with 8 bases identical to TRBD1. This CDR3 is CATGRGRWFEQYF. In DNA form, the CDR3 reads TGTGCCACTGGCAGGGGGCGTTGGTTCGAGCAGTACTTC.